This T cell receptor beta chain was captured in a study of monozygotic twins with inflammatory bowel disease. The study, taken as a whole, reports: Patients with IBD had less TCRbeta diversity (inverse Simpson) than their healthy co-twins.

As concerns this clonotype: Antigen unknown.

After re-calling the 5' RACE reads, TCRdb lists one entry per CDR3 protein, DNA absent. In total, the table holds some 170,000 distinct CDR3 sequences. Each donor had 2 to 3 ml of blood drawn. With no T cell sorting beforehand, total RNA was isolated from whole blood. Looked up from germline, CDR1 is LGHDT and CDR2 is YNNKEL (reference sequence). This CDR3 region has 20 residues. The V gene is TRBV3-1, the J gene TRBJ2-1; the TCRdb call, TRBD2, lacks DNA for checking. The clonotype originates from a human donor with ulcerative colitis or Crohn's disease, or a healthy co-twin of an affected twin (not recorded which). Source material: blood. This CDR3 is CASSHEQVEPGLAGGSEQFF.